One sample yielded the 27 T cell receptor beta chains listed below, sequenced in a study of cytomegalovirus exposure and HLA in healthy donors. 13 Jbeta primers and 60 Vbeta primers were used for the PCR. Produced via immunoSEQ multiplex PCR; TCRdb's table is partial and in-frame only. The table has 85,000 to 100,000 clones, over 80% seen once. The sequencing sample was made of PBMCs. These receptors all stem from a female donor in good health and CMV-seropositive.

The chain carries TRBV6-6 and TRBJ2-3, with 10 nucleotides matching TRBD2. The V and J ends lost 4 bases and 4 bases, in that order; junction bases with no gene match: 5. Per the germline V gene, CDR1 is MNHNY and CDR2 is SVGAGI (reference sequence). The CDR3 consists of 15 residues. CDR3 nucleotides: TGTGCCAGCAGTTGGACTAGCGGTTCAGCAGATACGCAGTATTTT. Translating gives CASSWTSGSADTQYF.

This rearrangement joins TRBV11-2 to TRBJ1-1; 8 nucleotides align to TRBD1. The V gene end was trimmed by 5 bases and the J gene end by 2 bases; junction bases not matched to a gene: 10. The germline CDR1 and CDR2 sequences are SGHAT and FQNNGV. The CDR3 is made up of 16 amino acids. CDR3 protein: CASSHWTGRRNTEAFF. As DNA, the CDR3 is TGTGCCAGCAGCCACTGGACAGGGCGGCGAAACACTGAAGCTTTCTTT.

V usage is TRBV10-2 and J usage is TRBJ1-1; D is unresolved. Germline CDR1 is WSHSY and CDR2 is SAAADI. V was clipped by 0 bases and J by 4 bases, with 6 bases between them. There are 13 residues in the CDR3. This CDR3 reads CASSESGSTEAFF. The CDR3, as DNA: TGCGCCAGCAGTGAGTCGGGGAGCACTGAAGCTTTCTTT.

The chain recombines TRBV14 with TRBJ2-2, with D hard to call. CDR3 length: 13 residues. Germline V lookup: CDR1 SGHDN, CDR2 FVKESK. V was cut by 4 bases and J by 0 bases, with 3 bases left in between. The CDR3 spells CASSPSNTGELFF. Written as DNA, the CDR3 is TGTGCCAGCAGCCCATCGAACACCGGGGAGCTGTTTTTT.

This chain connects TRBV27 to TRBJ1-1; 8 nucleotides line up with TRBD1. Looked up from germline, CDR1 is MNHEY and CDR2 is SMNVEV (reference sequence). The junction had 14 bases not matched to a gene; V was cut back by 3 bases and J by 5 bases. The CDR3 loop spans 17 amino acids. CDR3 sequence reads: CASSFPDREPGETEAFF. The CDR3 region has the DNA TGTGCCAGCAGTTTCCCGGACAGGGAGCCGGGAGAGACTGAAGCTTTCTTT.

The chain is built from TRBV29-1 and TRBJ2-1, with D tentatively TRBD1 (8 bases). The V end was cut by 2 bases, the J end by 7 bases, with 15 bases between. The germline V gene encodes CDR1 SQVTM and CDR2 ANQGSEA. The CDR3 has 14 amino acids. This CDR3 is CSVELGQGGNEQFF. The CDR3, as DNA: TGCAGCGTTGAACTTGGACAGGGAGGGAATGAGCAGTTCTTC.

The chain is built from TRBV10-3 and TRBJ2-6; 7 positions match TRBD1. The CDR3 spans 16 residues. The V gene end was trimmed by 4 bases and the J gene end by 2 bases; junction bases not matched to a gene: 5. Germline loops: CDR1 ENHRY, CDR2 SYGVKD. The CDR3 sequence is CAISGDRNPGANVLTF. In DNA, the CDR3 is TGTGCCATCAGTGGGGACAGAAACCCTGGGGCCAACGTCCTGACTTTC.

CDR3 DNA sequence: TGTGCTAGTGGTTTGGCCGACAGCCTATCTAACTATGGCTACACCTTC. It codes for CASGLADSLSNYGYTF. The chain has TRBV12-5 and TRBJ1-2; D is possibly TRBD1 (5 bases). This CDR3 comprises 16 residues. Germline CDR1 is LGHNT and CDR2 is FRNRAP. Trimming shortened V by 1 base and J by 0 bases, and 12 bases separated the two germline ends.

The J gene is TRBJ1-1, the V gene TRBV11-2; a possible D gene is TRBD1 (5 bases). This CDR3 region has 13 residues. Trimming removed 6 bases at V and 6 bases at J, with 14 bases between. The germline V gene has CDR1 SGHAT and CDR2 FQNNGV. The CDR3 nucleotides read TGTGCCAGCAGATTAACGGGGGGTCCTGAAGCTTTCTTT. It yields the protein CASRLTGGPEAFF.

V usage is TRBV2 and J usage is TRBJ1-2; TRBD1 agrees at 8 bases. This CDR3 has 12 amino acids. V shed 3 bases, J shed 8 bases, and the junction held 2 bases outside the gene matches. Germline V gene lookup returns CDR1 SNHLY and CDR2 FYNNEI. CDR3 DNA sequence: TGTGCCAGCAGTGACAGGGGGCGCGGCTACACCTTC. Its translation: CASSDRGRGYTF.

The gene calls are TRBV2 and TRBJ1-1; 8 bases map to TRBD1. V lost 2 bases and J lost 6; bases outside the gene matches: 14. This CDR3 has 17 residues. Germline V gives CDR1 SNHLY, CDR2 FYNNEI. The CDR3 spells CASSERDRPVVDSEAFF. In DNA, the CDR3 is TGTGCCAGCAGTGAACGGGACAGGCCTGTAGTAGACTCTGAAGCTTTCTTT.

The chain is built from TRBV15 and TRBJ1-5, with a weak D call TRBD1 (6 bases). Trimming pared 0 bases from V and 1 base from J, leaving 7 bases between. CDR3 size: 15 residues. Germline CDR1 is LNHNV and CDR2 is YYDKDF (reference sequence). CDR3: CATSREGASNQPQHF. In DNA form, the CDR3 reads TGTGCCACCAGCAGAGAGGGGGCGAGCAATCAGCCCCAGCATTTT.

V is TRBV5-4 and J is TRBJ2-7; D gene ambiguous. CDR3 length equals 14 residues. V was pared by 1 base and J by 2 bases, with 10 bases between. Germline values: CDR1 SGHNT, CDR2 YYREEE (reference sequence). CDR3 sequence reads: CASSLSASTYEQYF. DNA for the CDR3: TGTGCCAGCAGCTTGAGCGCTTCTACCTACGAGCAGTACTTC.

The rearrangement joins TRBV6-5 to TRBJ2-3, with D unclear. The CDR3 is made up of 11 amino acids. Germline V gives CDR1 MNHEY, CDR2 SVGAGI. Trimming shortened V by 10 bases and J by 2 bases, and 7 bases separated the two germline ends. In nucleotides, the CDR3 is TGTGCCACCTTAAACACAGATACGCAGTATTTT. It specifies CATLNTDTQYF.

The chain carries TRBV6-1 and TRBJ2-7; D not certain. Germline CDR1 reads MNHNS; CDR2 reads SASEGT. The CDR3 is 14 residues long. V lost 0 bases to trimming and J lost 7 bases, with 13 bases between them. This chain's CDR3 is CASSEARPAWEQYF. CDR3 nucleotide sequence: TGTGCCAGCAGTGAAGCGCGGCCTGCTTGGGAGCAGTACTTC.

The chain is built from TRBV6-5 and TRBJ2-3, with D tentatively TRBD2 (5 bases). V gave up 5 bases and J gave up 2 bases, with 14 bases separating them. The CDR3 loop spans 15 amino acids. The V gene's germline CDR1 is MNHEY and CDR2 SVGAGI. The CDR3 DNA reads TGTGCCAGCAGTCCCGGACTCCTCACCACAGATACGCAGTATTTT. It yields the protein CASSPGLLTTDTQYF.

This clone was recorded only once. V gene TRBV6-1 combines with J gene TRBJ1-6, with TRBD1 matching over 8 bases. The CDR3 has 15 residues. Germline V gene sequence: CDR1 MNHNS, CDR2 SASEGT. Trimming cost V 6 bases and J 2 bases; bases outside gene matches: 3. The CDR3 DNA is TGTGCCAGCAGGGCGGGACAGGCCTATAATTCACCCCTCCACTTT. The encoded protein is CASRAGQAYNSPLHF.

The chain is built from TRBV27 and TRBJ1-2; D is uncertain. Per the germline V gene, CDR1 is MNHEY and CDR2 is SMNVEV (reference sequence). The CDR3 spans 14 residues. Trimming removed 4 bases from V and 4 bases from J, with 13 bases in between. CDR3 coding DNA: TGTGCCAGCAGTTCTGACGGACTCGTCTATGGCTACACCTTC. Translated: CASSSDGLVYGYTF.

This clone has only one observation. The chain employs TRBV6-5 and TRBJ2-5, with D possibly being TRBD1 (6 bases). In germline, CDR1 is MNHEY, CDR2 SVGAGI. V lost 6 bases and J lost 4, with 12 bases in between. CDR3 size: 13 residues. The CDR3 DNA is TGTGCCAGCAGCTCACAGGGTTTAGAGACCCAGTACTTC. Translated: CASSSQGLETQYF.

This CDR3 is CSVVTGGYEQYF. The CDR3 DNA follows: TGCAGCGTTGTGACAGGGGGCTACGAGCAGTACTTC. The V and J genes are TRBV29-1 and TRBJ2-7, with 9 bases aligning to TRBD1. Germline lookup yields CDR1 SQVTM and CDR2 ANQGSEA. CDR3 length: 12 amino acids. With 4 bases clipped from V and 3 bases from J, the junction kept 1 base outside the gene matches.

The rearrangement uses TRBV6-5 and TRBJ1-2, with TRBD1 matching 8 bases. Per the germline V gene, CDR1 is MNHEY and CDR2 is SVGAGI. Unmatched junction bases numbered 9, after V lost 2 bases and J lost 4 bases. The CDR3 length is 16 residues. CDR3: CASSYRGRGRFYGYTF. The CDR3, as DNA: TGTGCCAGCAGTTACCGGGGCAGGGGGCGCTTCTATGGCTACACCTTC.

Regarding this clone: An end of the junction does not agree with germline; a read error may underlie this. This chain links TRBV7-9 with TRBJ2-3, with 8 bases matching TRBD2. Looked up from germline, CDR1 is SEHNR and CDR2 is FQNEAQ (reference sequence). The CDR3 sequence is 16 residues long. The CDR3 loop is CSSSFASGRETDTQYF. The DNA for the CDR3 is TGTTCCAGCAGCTTTGCGAGCGGGAGAGAGACAGATACGCAGTATTTT.

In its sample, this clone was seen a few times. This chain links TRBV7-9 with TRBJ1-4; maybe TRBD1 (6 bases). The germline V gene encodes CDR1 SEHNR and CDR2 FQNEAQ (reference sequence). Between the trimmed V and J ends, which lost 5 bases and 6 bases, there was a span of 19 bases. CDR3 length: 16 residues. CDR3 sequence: CASSDQGGGRDEKLFF. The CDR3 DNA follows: TGTGCCAGCAGCGATCAGGGAGGGGGGCGCGATGAAAAACTGTTTTTT.

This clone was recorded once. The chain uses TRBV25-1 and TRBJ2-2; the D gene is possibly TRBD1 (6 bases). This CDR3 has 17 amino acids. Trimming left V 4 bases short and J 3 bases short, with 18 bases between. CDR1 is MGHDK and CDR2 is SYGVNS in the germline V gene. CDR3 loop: CASSGSVAQGHTGELFF. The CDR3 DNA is TGTGCCAGCAGTGGAAGTGTGGCACAGGGCCACACCGGGGAGCTGTTTTTT.

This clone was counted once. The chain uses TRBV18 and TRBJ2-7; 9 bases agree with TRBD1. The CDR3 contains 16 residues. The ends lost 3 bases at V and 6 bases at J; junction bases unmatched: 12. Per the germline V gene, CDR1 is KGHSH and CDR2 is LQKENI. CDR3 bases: TGTGCCAGCTCACCGGGACAGGGTTTTCGGGAACGCGAGCAGTACTTC. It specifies CASSPGQGFREREQYF.

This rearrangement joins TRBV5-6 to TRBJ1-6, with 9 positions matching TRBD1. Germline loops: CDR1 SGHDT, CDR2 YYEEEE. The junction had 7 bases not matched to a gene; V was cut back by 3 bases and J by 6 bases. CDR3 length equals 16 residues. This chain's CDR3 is CASSYRTGVFNSPLHF. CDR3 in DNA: TGTGCCAGCAGCTATAGGACAGGGGTATTTAATTCACCCCTCCACTTT.

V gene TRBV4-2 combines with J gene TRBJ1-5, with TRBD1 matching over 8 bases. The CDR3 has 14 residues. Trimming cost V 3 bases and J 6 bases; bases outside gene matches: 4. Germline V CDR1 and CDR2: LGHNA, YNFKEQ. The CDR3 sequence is CASSQGQGAQPQHF. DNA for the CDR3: TGTGCCAGCAGCCAGGGCCAGGGGGCTCAGCCCCAGCATTTT.